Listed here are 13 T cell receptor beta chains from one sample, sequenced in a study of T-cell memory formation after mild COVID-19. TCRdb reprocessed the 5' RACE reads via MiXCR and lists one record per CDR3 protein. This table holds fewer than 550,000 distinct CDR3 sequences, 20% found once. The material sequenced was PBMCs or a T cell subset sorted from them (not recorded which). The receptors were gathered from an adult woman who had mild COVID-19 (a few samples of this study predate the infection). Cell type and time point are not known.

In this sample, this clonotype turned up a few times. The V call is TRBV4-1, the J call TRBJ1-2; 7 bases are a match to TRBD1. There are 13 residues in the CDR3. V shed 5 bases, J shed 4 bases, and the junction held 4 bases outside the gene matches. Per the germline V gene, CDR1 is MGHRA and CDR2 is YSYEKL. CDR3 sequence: CASSNRDSYGYTF. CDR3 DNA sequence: TGCGCCAGCAGCAACCGGGACAGCTATGGCTACACCTTC.

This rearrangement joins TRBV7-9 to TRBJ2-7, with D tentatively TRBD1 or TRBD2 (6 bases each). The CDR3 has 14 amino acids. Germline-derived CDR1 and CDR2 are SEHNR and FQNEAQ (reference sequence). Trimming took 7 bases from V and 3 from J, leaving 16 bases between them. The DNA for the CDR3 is TGTGCCAGCACCCCCGCCGGGGGCTACTACGAGCAGTACTTC. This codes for CASTPAGGYYEQYF.

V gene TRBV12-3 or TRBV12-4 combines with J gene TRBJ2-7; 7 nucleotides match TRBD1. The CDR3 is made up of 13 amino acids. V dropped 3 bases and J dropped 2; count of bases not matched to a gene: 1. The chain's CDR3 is CASSLTGPYEQYF. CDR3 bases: TGTGCCAGCAGTTTGACAGGGCCCTACGAGCAGTACTTC.

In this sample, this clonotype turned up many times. The CDR3 here is CASSNDQGAGNTGELFF. The CDR3 nucleotides read TGCGCCAGCAGCAACGATCAGGGGGCAGGGAACACCGGGGAGCTGTTTTTT. V is TRBV5-1 and J is TRBJ2-2; TRBD1 agrees at 8 bases. Germline values: CDR1 SGHRS, CDR2 YFSETQ. The V segment lost 4 bases and the J segment 1 base; nucleotides outside the gene matches: 9. CDR3 length: 17 residues.

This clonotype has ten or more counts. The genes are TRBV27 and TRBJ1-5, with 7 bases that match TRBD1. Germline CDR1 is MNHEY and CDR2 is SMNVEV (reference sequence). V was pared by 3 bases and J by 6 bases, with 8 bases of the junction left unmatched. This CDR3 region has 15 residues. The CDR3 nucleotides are TGTGCCAGCAGTTTCGCGTTTTCAGGGGGTCAGCCCCAGCATTTT. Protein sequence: CASSFAFSGGQPQHF.

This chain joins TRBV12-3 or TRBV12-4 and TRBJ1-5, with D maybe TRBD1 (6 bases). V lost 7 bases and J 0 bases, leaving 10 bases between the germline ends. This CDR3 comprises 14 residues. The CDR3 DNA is TGTGCCAGCACGGACAGCTTTAGCAATCAGCCCCAGCATTTT. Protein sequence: CASTDSFSNQPQHF.

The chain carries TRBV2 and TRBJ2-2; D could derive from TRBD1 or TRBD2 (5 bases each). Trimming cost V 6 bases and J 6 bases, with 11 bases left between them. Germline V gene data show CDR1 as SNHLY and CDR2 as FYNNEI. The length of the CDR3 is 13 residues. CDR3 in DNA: TGTGCCAGCAGGGGGCTGGAGGCCGGGGAGCTGTTTTTT. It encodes CASRGLEAGELFF.

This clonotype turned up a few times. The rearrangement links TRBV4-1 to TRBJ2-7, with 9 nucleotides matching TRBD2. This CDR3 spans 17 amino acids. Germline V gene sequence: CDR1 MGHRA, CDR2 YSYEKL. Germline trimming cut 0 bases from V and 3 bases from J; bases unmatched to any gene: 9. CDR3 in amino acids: CASSQEGSSGGHYEQYF. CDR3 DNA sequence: TGCGCCAGCAGCCAAGAGGGGAGTAGCGGGGGACACTACGAGCAGTACTTC.

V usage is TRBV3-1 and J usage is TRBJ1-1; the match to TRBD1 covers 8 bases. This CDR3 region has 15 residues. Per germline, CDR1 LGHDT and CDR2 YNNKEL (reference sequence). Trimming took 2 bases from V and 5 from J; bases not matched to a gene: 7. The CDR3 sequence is CASSQQGAVGTEAFF. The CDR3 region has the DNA TGTGCCAGCAGCCAACAGGGGGCCGTGGGAACTGAAGCTTTCTTT.

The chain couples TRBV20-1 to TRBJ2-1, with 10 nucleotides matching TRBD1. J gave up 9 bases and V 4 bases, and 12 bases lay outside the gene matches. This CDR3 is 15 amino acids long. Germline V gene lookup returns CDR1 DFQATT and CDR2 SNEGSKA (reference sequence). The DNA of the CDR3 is TGCAGTGCTACGTCCCGGGACAGGGGACCAATTGAGCAGTTCTTC. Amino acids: CSATSRDRGPIEQFF.

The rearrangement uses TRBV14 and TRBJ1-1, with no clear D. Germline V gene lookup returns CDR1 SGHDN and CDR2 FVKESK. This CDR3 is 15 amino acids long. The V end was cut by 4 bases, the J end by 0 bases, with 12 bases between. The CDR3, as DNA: TGTGCCAGCAGCCGCCAAGGGCTTATGAACACTGAAGCTTTCTTT. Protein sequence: CASSRQGLMNTEAFF.

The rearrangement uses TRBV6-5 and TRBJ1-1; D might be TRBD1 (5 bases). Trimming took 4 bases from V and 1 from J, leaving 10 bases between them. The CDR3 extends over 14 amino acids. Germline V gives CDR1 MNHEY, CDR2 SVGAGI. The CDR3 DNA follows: TGTGCCAGCAGTTTCCTACAGGAGAACACTGAAGCTTTCTTT. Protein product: CASSFLQENTEAFF.

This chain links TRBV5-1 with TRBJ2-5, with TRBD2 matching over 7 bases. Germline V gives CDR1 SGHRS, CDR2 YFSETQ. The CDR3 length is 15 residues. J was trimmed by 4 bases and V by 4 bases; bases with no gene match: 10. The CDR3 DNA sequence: TGCGCCAGCAGCCTCCAGCGGGGAGGGAGAGAGACCCAGTACTTC. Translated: CASSLQRGGRETQYF.